Each of the 18 T cell receptor beta chains below was sequenced from the same sample in a study of PD-1 blockade in mismatch repair-deficient tumors. The method was immunoSEQ multiplex PCR; TCRdb's version includes in-frame clones alone and lacks a portion of them. There are 15,000 to 25,000 clones in the sample; about 80% occur only once, and 1.4% to 1.5% lies in the top ten. Sequenced material: PBMCs, taken 52 weeks after starting pembrolizumab. The source of these receptors is an adult with mismatch repair-deficient cancer.

This chain links TRBV5-6 with TRBJ2-7; possible D gene TRBD1, 7 bases. The CDR3 length is 15 residues. V lost 4 bases and J lost 2, with 16 bases in between. CDR1 is SGHDT and CDR2 is YYEEEE in the germline V gene. The CDR3 DNA follows: TGTGCCAGCAGCCTGGGGCCAGGGGGGACCTACGAGCAGTACTTC. Translating it yields CASSLGPGGTYEQYF.

V and J are TRBV28 and TRBJ2-1; 9 bases fit TRBD1. CDR3 length: 14 residues. Germline V gives CDR1 MDHEN, CDR2 SYDVKM. Germline trimming cut 6 bases from V and 5 bases from J; bases unmatched to any gene: 5. This chain's CDR3 is CASSRQGGHNEQFF. The CDR3, as DNA: TGTGCCAGCAGCCGACAGGGGGGGCACAATGAGCAGTTCTTC.

The chain combines TRBV29-1 with TRBJ1-1, with TRBD1 matching 7 bases. The CDR3 is made up of 13 amino acids. Trimming removed 5 bases from V and 3 bases from J; junction bases left unmatched: 6. Germline V gives CDR1 SQVTM, CDR2 ANQGSEA. CDR3 sequence reads: CSVYRGGDTEAFF. The CDR3 nucleotides read TGCAGCGTTTACAGGGGAGGAGACACTGAAGCTTTCTTT.

This chain links TRBV30 with TRBJ1-5; D gene ambiguous. In germline, CDR1 is GTSNPN, CDR2 SVGIG (reference sequence). CDR3 size: 15 residues. Trimming removed 1 base at V and 0 bases at J, with 10 bases between. CDR3 protein: CAWSELPNSNQPQHF. In DNA form, the CDR3 reads TGTGCCTGGAGTGAGTTACCTAATAGCAATCAGCCCCAGCATTTT.

This clone was seen a single time. The chain combines TRBV6-5 with TRBJ1-4, with D unclear. The CDR3 is made up of 14 amino acids. Per germline, CDR1 MNHEY and CDR2 SVGAGI. Trimming took off 6 bases at V and 1 base at J, with 9 bases between the two ends. CDR3 sequence (DNA): TGTGCCAGCAGCCGCACGGGAACTAATGAAAAACTGTTTTTT. This translates into CASSRTGTNEKLFF.

The chain joins TRBV5-6 to TRBJ2-7; 12 bases line up with TRBD2. From germline, CDR1 is SGHDT and CDR2 YYEEEE. The CDR3 extends over 15 amino acids. Trimming at V came to 0 bases and at J to 2 bases, leaving 0 bases not matched to a gene. Here the CDR3 DNA reads TGTGCCAGCAGCTTGGGACTAGCGGGAGCCTACGAGCAGTACTTC. Encoded protein: CASSLGLAGAYEQYF.

The chain joins TRBV7-9 to TRBJ2-5; tentative D call: TRBD1 (5 bases). V lost 4 bases to trimming and J lost 5 bases, with 17 bases between them. The V gene's germline CDR1 is SEHNR and CDR2 FQNEAQ (reference sequence). The CDR3 consists of 15 residues. CDR3 nucleotides: TGTGCCAGCAGCTCGCCGGCAGGGTTATGGGAGACCCAGTACTTC. Amino acids: CASSSPAGLWETQYF.

CDR3 nucleotides: TGTGCCAGCAGTTTGGTGGCACGGGGCGCTCTAGCGGGTTTGGCCTACGAGCAGTACTTC. This encodes CASSLVARGALAGLAYEQYF. This chain uses TRBV28 with TRBJ2-7, with 8 bases lining up with TRBD2. Germline V gene lookup returns CDR1 MDHEN and CDR2 SYDVKM. V was clipped by 3 bases and J by 2 bases; unmatched bases: 21. The CDR3 extends over 20 amino acids.

The CDR3 spells CSGGGTYSYNEQFF. The CDR3 region has the DNA TGCAGCGGGGGGGGGACCTACTCCTACAATGAGCAGTTCTTC. This chain uses TRBV29-1 with TRBJ2-1, with 7 bases aligning to TRBD2. The CDR3 spans 14 residues. The J segment lost 0 bases and the V segment lost 7 bases, leaving 6 bases of the junction unmatched. Germline CDR1 is SQVTM and CDR2 is ANQGSEA.

V gene TRBV4-2 combines with J gene TRBJ2-2, with 7 bases identical to TRBD2. CDR3 size: 16 residues. The germline CDR1 and CDR2 sequences are LGHNA and YNFKEQ. Trimming cost V 1 base and J 6 bases; bases outside gene matches: 8. CDR3 bases: TGTGCCAGCAGCCAAGGTCCGCGGGAGAGGTCCGGGGAGCTGTTTTTT. It encodes CASSQGPRERSGELFF.

V gene TRBV28 combines with J gene TRBJ2-7; 9 nucleotides line up with TRBD2. V trimming: 11 bases; J trimming: 9 bases; junction bases outside the gene matches: 14. Germline V gene lookup returns CDR1 MDHEN and CDR2 SYDVKM. This CDR3 spans 13 amino acids. The DNA of the CDR3 is TGTGCCGCGGGAGGGGCCGGGGGTAAGGGGCAGTACTTC. Protein sequence: CAAGGAGGKGQYF. Drawing the rest from reference TRBV28 and TRBJ2-7, the complete variable domain is DVKVTQSSRYLVKRTGEKVFLECVQDMDHENMFWYRQDPGLGLRLIYFSYDVKMKEKGDIPEGYSVSREKKERFSLILESASTNQTSMYLCAAGGAGGKGQYFGPGTRLTVT.

The rearrangement links TRBV5-1 to TRBJ2-3; 14 nucleotides match TRBD2. Germline loops: CDR1 SGHRS, CDR2 YFSETQ. V was clipped by 4 bases and J by 4 bases; unmatched bases: 14. CDR3 length: 19 residues. CDR3 residues: CASSLMGTSGSTGADTQYF. In nucleotides, the CDR3 is TGCGCCAGCAGCCTCATGGGGACTAGCGGGAGTACTGGAGCAGATACGCAGTATTTT.

The V and J genes are TRBV27 and TRBJ2-6; tentative D call: TRBD2 (6 bases). The V end lost 2 bases, the J end lost 5 bases, and 10 bases lay between the germline ends. The CDR3 extends over 15 amino acids. Germline loops: CDR1 MNHEY, CDR2 SMNVEV (reference sequence). The CDR3 bases are TGTGCCAGCAGTTTAGGGGACTTTCGGGCCAACGTCCTGACTTTC. Protein: CASSLGDFRANVLTF. The whole variable domain, remainder taken from reference TRBV27 and TRBJ2-6, is EAQVTQNPRYLITVTGKKLTVTCSQNMNHEYMSWYRQDPGLGLRQIYYSMNVEVTDKGDVPEGYKVSRKEKRNFPLILESPSPNQTSLYFCASSLGDFRANVLTFGAGSRLTVL.

V is TRBV14 and J is TRBJ2-1; 7 bases line up with TRBD2. This CDR3 region has 17 residues. V lost 0 bases to trimming and J lost 8 bases; unmatched junction nucleotides: 13. Germline CDR1 is SGHDN and CDR2 is FVKESK. DNA of the CDR3: TGTGCCAGCAGCCAAGATTGGGCAGGGACGGGGAGGGATGAGCAGTTCTTC. Amino acids: CASSQDWAGTGRDEQFF.

CDR3 DNA sequence: TGCAGCGTTTCCGACAGATCCTATGGCTACACCTTC. Translation gives CSVSDRSYGYTF. The chain is built from TRBV29-1 and TRBJ1-2; the D gene is possibly TRBD1 (5 bases). The CDR3 consists of 12 residues. Germline lookup yields CDR1 SQVTM and CDR2 ANQGSEA. V was shortened by 5 bases and J by 4 bases, with 11 bases between the two germline ends.

The V and J genes are TRBV19 and TRBJ1-6; 8 nucleotides align to TRBD1. The germline gives CDR1 LNHDA, CDR2 SQIVND (reference sequence). With V trimmed by 1 base and J by 5 bases, 1 base remained unmatched. The CDR3 is made up of 15 amino acids. The chain's CDR3 is CASSIAGGDNSPLHF. CDR3 nucleotides: TGTGCCAGTAGTATAGCAGGGGGCGATAATTCACCCCTCCACTTT.

The chain has TRBV28 and TRBJ2-7; D might be TRBD2 (6 bases). V was trimmed by 7 bases and J by 0 bases, leaving 19 bases between them. The CDR3 is 16 residues long. From germline, CDR1 is MDHEN and CDR2 SYDVKM. The CDR3 loop is CASTRAGTSSSYEQYF. The CDR3 DNA follows: TGTGCCAGCACCCGTGCCGGGACTTCTAGCTCCTACGAGCAGTACTTC.

The genes are TRBV9 and TRBJ2-7; D is ambiguous. Germline CDR1 is SGDLS and CDR2 is YYNGEE. The CDR3 is 15 amino acids. Trimming shortened V by 1 base and J by 2 bases, and 13 bases separated the two germline ends. CDR3 in amino acids: CASSVSPNSPYEQYF. The CDR3 nucleotides read TGTGCCAGCAGCGTATCACCCAACAGCCCCTACGAGCAGTACTTC.